This T cell receptor (beta chain) was sequenced during a study of T cells in Graves' hyperthyroidism and ophthalmopathy. The V gene's germline CDR1 is KGHDR and CDR2 SFDVKD. The CDR3 loop spans 16 amino acids. Trimming took off 0 bases at V and 1 base at J, with 10 bases between the two ends. This clonotype appeared many times. Its specificity is unknown. Study outcomes and limitations: Among thyroid clonotypes expanded above 0.001, most also appeared in blood.

Amplification of TCR beta CDR3 regions used RNA as the template. Researchers ran a first-round RT-PCR on the TCR CDR3 using the HTBI primer set. TCRdb used MiXCR to reprocess the multiplex PCR reads, holding one entry per CDR3 protein. The table has fewer than 400,000 distinct CDR3 sequences, over 11% seen once. The clonotype comes from a man in his forties or fifties with Graves' ophthalmopathy. V is TRBV24-1 and J is TRBJ2-3; D not certain. Source material: blood. The DNA for the CDR3 is TGTGCCACCAGTGATTTGCAAAGTTCTCGCACAGATACGCAGTATTTT. Encoded protein: CATSDLQSSRTDTQYF.